The 21 T cell receptor beta chains given below trace back to one sample, sequenced in a study of monozygotic twins with inflammatory bowel disease. Reanalyzing the 5' RACE reads, TCRdb keeps one entry per CDR3 protein, without DNA. Recorded for this sample: 150,000 to 200,000 distinct CDR3 sequences. Sequenced material: blood. Receptors were obtained from a human donor with ulcerative colitis or Crohn's disease, or a healthy co-twin of an affected twin (not recorded which).

The chain has TRBV3-1 and TRBJ2-1; TCRdb names TRBD2, which stays unverified in the absence of DNA. CDR3 length: 17 residues. Germline loops: CDR1 LGHDT, CDR2 YNNKEL (reference sequence). CDR3 amino acids: CASSQNLPRASYNEQFF.

The chain recombines TRBV9 with TRBJ2-7; TCRdb's D call of TRBD1 is untestable without DNA. Germline CDR1 SGDLS, CDR2 YYNGEE. This CDR3 spans 14 amino acids. CDR3 sequence reads: CASSEAGGIYEQYF.

V and J are TRBV6-4 and TRBJ2-6. Germline V gene lookup returns CDR1 MRHNA and CDR2 SNTAGT. The CDR3 runs to 16 residues. The CDR3 loop is CASSDDPGAGANVLTF.

The chain couples TRBV20-1 to TRBJ1-1; the D gene TCRdb calls, TRBD1, cannot be checked with no DNA. In germline, CDR1 is DFQATT, CDR2 SNEGSKA (reference sequence). The CDR3 covers 14 residues. CDR3 sequence: CSASPLGLNTEAFF.

This chain connects TRBV18 to TRBJ1-4; as DNA is missing, the TRBD1 call by TCRdb cannot be tested. CDR1 is KGHSH and CDR2 is LQKENI in the germline V gene. CDR3 length equals 16 residues. The CDR3 reads CASSPRGMWTNEKLFF.

The chain has TRBV7-3 and TRBJ2-1; there is no DNA to check the TCRdb D call of TRBD2. This CDR3 comprises 17 residues. Germline CDR1 reads SGHTA; CDR2 reads FQGTGA. The CDR3 loop is CASSLSGASGKYNEQFF.

This chain joins TRBV7-9 and TRBJ2-2; the D call of TRBD2 rests on TCRdb alone, since no DNA is present to check it. There are 17 residues in the CDR3. CDR1 is SEHNR and CDR2 is FQNEAQ in the germline V gene (reference sequence). This CDR3 is CASSLEVWRESTGELFF.

The chain couples TRBV6-2 or TRBV6-3 to TRBJ2-2; TCRdb proposes TRBD2, but this gene call is untestable without DNA. CDR1 and CDR2 (germline): MNHEY, SVGEGT. CDR3 length: 14 amino acids. CDR3 sequence: CASSPSRRAGELFF.

This chain connects TRBV5-8 to TRBJ2-1; the D call from TCRdb, TRBD2, cannot be confirmed without DNA. The CDR3 runs 16 residues. Germline V gene sequence: CDR1 SGHTS, CDR2 YDEGEE. The CDR3 spells CASSLRLAAEVDEQFF.

The rearrangement uses TRBV20-1 and TRBJ2-7. Germline CDR1 DFQATT, CDR2 SNEGSKA (reference sequence). CDR3 length: 13 amino acids. CDR3 residues: CSAPFIRSYEQYF.

The rearrangement joins TRBV9 to TRBJ2-7; TCRdb reports TRBD2, a call that lacks DNA to check it against. There are 15 residues in the CDR3. Germline CDR1 SGDLS, CDR2 YYNGEE. The chain's CDR3 is CASSPRLADPYEQYF.

The CDR3 spells CASSLGQGAEAFF. J is TRBJ1-1 and V is TRBV11-2; TCRdb names TRBD1, which stays unverified in the absence of DNA. This CDR3 is 13 amino acids long. Germline CDR1 reads SGHAT; CDR2 reads FQNNGV.

V and J are TRBV27 and TRBJ1-5. The germline V gene encodes CDR1 MNHEY and CDR2 SMNVEV (reference sequence). There are 14 residues in the CDR3. The CDR3 region is CASSLRQRYQPQHF.

The chain has TRBV7-2 and TRBJ1-2; TCRdb's D gene call, TRBD1, goes unchecked for lack of DNA. The CDR3 consists of 17 residues. From germline, CDR1 is SGHTA and CDR2 FQGNSA. CDR3 region: CASSLDVSMTAGNGYTF.

This rearrangement joins TRBV28 to TRBJ2-5; the D call from TCRdb, TRBD2, cannot be confirmed without DNA. CDR1 is MDHEN and CDR2 is SYDVKM in the germline V gene. The CDR3 has 15 amino acids. CDR3 residues: CASSSLREIGETQYF.

The chain recombines TRBV20-1 with TRBJ2-1. Germline V gene sequence: CDR1 DFQATT, CDR2 SNEGSKA (reference sequence). The CDR3 covers 14 residues. The chain's CDR3 is CSAPYRSSYNEQFF.

V is TRBV5-6 and J is TRBJ2-1. Per the germline V gene, CDR1 is SGHDT and CDR2 is YYEEEE. This CDR3 has 15 amino acids. The CDR3 here is CASSFVESSYNEQFF.

The chain carries TRBV6-2 or TRBV6-3 and TRBJ1-1; TCRdb returns TRBD1, unconfirmable since there is no DNA. CDR3 length: 15 residues. The germline gives CDR1 MNHEY, CDR2 SVGEGT. CDR3 sequence reads: CASSGTGWIGTEAFF.

The rearrangement links TRBV4-1 to TRBJ1-1. The CDR3 contains 11 residues. Germline V gives CDR1 MGHRA, CDR2 YSYEKL. The CDR3: CASSRNTEAFF.

V usage is TRBV7-8 and J usage is TRBJ2-3; TCRdb gives TRBD1 as the D gene, but with no DNA this cannot be confirmed. This CDR3 spans 16 amino acids. The germline CDR1 and CDR2 sequences are SGHVS and FQNEAQ. CDR3 loop: CASSEHSRAAPDTQYF.

J is TRBJ2-7 and V is TRBV27; TCRdb calls TRBD2, which cannot be checked without DNA. The CDR3 covers 15 residues. The V gene's germline CDR1 is MNHEY and CDR2 SMNVEV (reference sequence). This CDR3 reads CASSPLGLATTEQYF.